The 13 T cell receptor beta chains given below trace back to one sample, sequenced in a study of T-cell memory formation after mild COVID-19. TCRdb called the 5' RACE reads again in MiXCR, with one record for every CDR3 protein. The data show about 110,000 distinct CDR3 sequences, about a fifth seen once. Sequencing used PBMCs or a T cell subset sorted from them (not recorded which). Source of these receptors: a man between 18 and 29 years old who had mild COVID-19 (a few samples of this study predate the infection). Cell type and time point are not known.

This clonotype occurred a few times. J is TRBJ2-7 and V is TRBV12-3 or TRBV12-4; D gene ambiguous. This CDR3 comprises 13 residues. V lost 6 bases to trimming and J lost 6 bases, with 15 bases between them. Here the CDR3 reads CASSLGESPEQYV. The DNA for the CDR3 is TGTGCCAGCAGCCTAGGTGAGAGTCCCGAGCAGTACGTC.

This clonotype was seen a few times. J is TRBJ1-6 and V is TRBV6-5; no firm D call. The V gene's germline CDR1 is MNHEY and CDR2 SVGAGI. This CDR3 comprises 16 residues. V was pared by 4 bases and J by 10 bases, with 20 bases between. The CDR3 coding sequence is TGTGCCAGCAGTTTCGGCCCAATTAGCTCCGAGTCACCCCTCCACTTT. Protein sequence: CASSFGPISSESPLHF.

This clonotype was counted a few times. The chain employs TRBV6-2 or TRBV6-3 and TRBJ2-3; TRBD1 matches 8 bases. CDR3 length: 15 amino acids. Germline V gene sequence: CDR1 MNHEY, CDR2 SVGEGT. The V and J ends lost 7 bases and 2 bases, in that order; junction bases with no gene match: 8. The DNA of the CDR3 is TGTGCCAGCACCTCCGTGGACAGGGACACAGATACGCAGTATTTT. Protein sequence: CASTSVDRDTDTQYF.

The table lists this clonotype with a few counts. The genes are TRBV6-2 or TRBV6-3 and TRBJ2-2; D may be TRBD1 (5 bases). The germline V and J ends were trimmed by 2 bases and 2 bases, with 9 bases remaining between them. The CDR3 has 15 residues. From germline, CDR1 is MNHEY and CDR2 SVGEGT. The CDR3 DNA reads as TGTGCCAGCAGTTACAGCTGGGGCAACACCGGGGAGCTGTTTTTT. Encoded protein: CASSYSWGNTGELFF.

This clonotype was picked up a small number of times. The chain uses TRBV5-5 and TRBJ2-3; tentative D call: TRBD1 (5 bases). This CDR3 is built from 15 residues. Looked up from germline, CDR1 is SGHKS and CDR2 is YYEKEE (reference sequence). V shed 4 bases and J shed 6 bases, with 18 bases lying between them. CDR3 coding DNA: TGTGCCAGCAGCCCTGTTTCAGGGCCACAGGATACGCAGTATTTT. This encodes CASSPVSGPQDTQYF.

There are a few counts of this clonotype. V usage is TRBV5-1 and J usage is TRBJ2-3; 8 bases align to TRBD2. Looked up from germline, CDR1 is SGHRS and CDR2 is YFSETQ. The CDR3 totals 18 residues. V dropped 0 bases and J dropped 4; count of bases not matched to a gene: 13. This CDR3 reads CASSLAWAGGGIADTQYF. Written as DNA, the CDR3 is TGCGCCAGCAGCTTGGCCTGGGCCGGCGGGGGGATCGCAGATACGCAGTATTTT.

The V and J genes are TRBV4-3 and TRBJ1-2, with 8 bases identical to TRBD1. The CDR3 loop spans 15 amino acids. J gave up 5 bases and V 4 bases, and 9 bases lay outside the gene matches. Germline CDR1 and CDR2: LGHNA and YSLEER. The CDR3 coding sequence is TGCGCCAGCAGCCGCCGTCCAGGGGGCGTTTATGGCTACACCTTC. Residues: CASSRRPGGVYGYTF.

The DNA of the CDR3 is TGTGCCAGCAGCTTGTTAGGGGGGGCAGATACGCAGTATTTT. It is translated as CASSLLGGADTQYF. The chain carries TRBV7-3 and TRBJ2-3; D is possibly TRBD2 (7 bases). V was trimmed by 3 bases and J by 4 bases, leaving 11 bases between them. The CDR3 runs to 14 residues. In germline, CDR1 is SGHTA, CDR2 FQGTGA.

This clonotype has a handful of counts. The V call is TRBV3-1, the J call TRBJ1-2; D remains ambiguous. V lost 1 base to trimming and J lost 4 bases, with 10 bases between them. The CDR3 covers 14 residues. Germline V gene sequence: CDR1 LGHDT, CDR2 YNNKEL (reference sequence). The CDR3 spells CASSQAGVGYGYTF. CDR3 bases: TGTGCCAGCAGCCAAGCTGGCGTCGGCTATGGCTACACCTTC.

The V call is TRBV6-5, the J call TRBJ2-3; no clear D gene. Germline V gives CDR1 MNHEY, CDR2 SVGAGI. The CDR3 consists of 14 residues. Trimming took off 5 bases at V and 6 bases at J, with 15 bases between the two ends. CDR3 nucleotides: TGTGCCAGCAGTCATACTTTTAGCAGCGATACGCAGTATTTT. Translated: CASSHTFSSDTQYF.

A few counts support this clonotype. The chain couples TRBV7-3 to TRBJ2-3, with no clear D. The CDR3 has 15 amino acids. In germline, CDR1 is SGHTA, CDR2 FQGTGA. Trimming cost V 1 base and J 2 bases, with 10 bases left between them. CDR3 loop: CASSLRASATDTQYF. The CDR3 nucleotides read TGTGCCAGCAGCTTAAGGGCGAGCGCCACAGATACGCAGTATTTT.

For the CDR3, the DNA is TGTGCCAGCAGCTCTCCGGGACGGGCTACCGGGGAGCTGTTTTTT. Residues: CASSSPGRATGELFF. V and J are TRBV7-3 and TRBJ2-2, with D perhaps assigned TRBD1 or TRBD2 (5 bases each). Germline assignment: CDR1 SGHTA and CDR2 FQGTGA. This CDR3 has 15 amino acids. Trimming took off 4 bases at V and 5 bases at J, with 14 bases between the two ends.

The chain's CDR3 is CASSFSLGGPTDTQYF. The CDR3 DNA reads TGTGCCAGCAGTTTTTCTCTGGGGGGGCCGACAGATACGCAGTATTTT. The chain has TRBV12-3 or TRBV12-4 and TRBJ2-3, with TRBD2 as a possible D gene (7 bases). There are 16 residues in the CDR3. The V end was cut by 3 bases, the J end by 3 bases, with 16 bases between.